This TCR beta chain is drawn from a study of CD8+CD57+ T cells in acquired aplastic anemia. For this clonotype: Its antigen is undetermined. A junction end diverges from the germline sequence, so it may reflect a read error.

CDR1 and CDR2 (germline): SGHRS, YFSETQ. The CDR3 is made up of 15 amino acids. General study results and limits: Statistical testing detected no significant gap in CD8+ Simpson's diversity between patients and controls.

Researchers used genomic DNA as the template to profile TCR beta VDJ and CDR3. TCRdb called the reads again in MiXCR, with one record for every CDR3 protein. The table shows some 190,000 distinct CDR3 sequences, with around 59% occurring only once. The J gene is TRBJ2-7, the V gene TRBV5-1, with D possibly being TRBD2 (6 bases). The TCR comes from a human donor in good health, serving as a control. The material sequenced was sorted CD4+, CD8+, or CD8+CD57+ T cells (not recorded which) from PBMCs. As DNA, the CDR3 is TGTGCCAGCAGCTTGGGAGGCAGGGTAAGCGACGAGCAGTACTTC. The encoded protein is CASSLGGRVSDEQYF. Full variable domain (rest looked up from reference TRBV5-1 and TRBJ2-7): KAGVTQTPRYLIKTRGQQVTLSCSPISGHRSVSWYQQTPGQGLQFLFEYFSETQRNKGNFPGRFSGRQFSNSRSEMNVSTLELGDSALYLCASSLGGRVSDEQYFGPGTRLTVT.